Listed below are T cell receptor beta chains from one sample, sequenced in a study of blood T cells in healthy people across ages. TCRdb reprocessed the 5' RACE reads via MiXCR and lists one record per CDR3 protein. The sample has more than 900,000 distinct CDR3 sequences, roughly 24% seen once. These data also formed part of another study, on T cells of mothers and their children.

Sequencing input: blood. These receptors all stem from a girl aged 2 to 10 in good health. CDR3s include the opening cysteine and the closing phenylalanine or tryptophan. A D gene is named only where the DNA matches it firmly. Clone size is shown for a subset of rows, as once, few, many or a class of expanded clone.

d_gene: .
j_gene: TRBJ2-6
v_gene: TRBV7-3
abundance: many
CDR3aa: CASSLGTGANVLTF
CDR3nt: TGTGCCAGCAGCTTAGGAACTGGGGCCAACGTCCTGACTTTC

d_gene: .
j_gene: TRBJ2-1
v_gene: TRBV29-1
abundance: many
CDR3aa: CSVRGGSYNEQFF
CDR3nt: TGCAGCGTTAGGGGAGGCTCCTACAATGAGCAGTTCTTC

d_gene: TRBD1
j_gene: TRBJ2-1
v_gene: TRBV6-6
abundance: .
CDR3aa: CASSPGTAKNNEQFF
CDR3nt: TGTGCCAGCAGTCCCGGGACAGCGAAAAACAATGAGCAGTTCTTC

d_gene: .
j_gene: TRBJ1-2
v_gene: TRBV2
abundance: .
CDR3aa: CASIGADGHGYTF
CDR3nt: TGTGCCAGCATAGGTGCAGATGGTCATGGCTACACCTTC

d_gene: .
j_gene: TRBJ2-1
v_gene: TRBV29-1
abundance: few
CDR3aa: CSVEDLQTYNEQFF
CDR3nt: TGCAGCGTTGAAGATCTTCAGACGTACAATGAGCAGTTCTTC

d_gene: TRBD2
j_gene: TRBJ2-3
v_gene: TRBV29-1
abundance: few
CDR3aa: CSVTSGILSTDTQYF
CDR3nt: TGCAGCGTGACTAGCGGGATACTTAGCACAGATACGCAGTATTTT

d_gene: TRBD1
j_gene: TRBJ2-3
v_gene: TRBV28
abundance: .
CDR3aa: CASSRDSHTDTQYF
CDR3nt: TGTGCCAGCAGTCGGGACAGCCACACAGATACGCAGTATTTT

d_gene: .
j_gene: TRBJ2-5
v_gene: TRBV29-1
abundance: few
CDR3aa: CSGTKETQYF
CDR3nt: TGCAGCGGTACCAAAGAGACCCAGTACTTC

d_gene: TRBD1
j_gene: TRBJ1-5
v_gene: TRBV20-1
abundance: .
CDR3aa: CSASDRKGQPQHF
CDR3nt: TGCAGTGCCTCGGACAGGAAGGGACAGCCCCAGCATTTT

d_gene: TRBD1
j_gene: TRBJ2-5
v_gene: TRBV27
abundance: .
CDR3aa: CASSIRGRLETQYF
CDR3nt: TGTGCCAGCAGTATCAGGGGGCGCTTGGAGACCCAGTACTTC

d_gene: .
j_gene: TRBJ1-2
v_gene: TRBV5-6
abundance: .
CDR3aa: CASSLEPGLGGYTF
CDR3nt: TGTGCCAGCAGCTTGGAACCGGGGCTCGGTGGCTACACCTTC

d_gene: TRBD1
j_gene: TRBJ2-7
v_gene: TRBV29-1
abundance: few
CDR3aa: CSAFGQGLLREQYF
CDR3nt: TGCAGCGCCTTTGGACAGGGCCTTTTGAGGGAGCAGTACTTC

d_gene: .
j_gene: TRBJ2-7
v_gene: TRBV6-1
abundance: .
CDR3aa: CASRGTDLGEQYF
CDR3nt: TGTGCCAGCAGGGGGACGGATCTGGGCGAGCAGTACTTC

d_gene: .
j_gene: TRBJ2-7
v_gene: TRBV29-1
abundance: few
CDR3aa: CSVLTGNEQYF
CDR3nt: TGCAGCGTACTAACGGGGAACGAGCAGTACTTC

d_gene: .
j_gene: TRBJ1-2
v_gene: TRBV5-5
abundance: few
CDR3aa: CASSLEVFVEGYTF
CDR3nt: TGTGCCAGCAGCTTGGAGGTATTCGTCGAGGGCTACACCTTC

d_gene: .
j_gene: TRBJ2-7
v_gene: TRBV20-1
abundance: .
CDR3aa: CSARDAQGTAYEQYF
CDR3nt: TGCAGTGCTAGAGATGCACAGGGAACAGCCTACGAGCAGTACTTC

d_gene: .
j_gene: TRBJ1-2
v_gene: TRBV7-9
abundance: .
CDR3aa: CASSLTTAGPDGYTF
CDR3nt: TGTGCCAGCAGCCTTACCACGGCGGGTCCAGATGGCTACACCTTC

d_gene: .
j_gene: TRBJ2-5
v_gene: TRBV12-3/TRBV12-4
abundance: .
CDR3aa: CASSKTRETQYF
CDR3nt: TGTGCCAGCAGCAAGACTAGGGAGACCCAGTACTTC

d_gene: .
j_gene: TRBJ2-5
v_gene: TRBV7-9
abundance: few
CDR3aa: CASSLRSPIQETQYF
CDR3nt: TGTGCCAGCAGCTTACGGTCTCCAATTCAAGAGACCCAGTACTTC

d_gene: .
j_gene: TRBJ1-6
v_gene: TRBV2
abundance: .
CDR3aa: CASSENPVSYNSPLHF
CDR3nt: TGTGCCAGCAGTGAAAACCCAGTCTCCTATAATTCACCCCTCCACTTT

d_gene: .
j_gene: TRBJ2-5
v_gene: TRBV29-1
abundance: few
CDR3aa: CSVVPMSLARETQYF
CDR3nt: TGCAGCGTTGTCCCAATGAGTCTAGCACGGGAGACCCAGTACTTC

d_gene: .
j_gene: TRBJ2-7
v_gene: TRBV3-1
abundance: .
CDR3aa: CASGQNLYEQYF
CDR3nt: TGTGCCAGCGGGCAGAATCTCTACGAGCAGTACTTC

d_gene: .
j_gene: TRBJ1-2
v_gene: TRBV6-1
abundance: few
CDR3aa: CASSEEGFGYTF
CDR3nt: TGTGCCAGCAGTGAAGAGGGTTTTGGCTACACCTTC

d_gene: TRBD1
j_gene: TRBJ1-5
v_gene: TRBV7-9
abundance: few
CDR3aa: CASSFAGGDQPQHF
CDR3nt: TGTGCCAGCAGCTTCGCAGGGGGCGATCAGCCCCAGCATTTT

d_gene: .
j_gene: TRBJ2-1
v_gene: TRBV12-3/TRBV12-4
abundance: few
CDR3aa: CASRLPLEHEQFF
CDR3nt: TGTGCCAGCAGGCTCCCCTTAGAGCATGAGCAGTTCTTC

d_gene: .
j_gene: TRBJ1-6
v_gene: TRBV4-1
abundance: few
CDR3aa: CASSLNTGSDSPLHF
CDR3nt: TGCGCCAGCAGCCTTAACACAGGGAGTGATTCACCCCTCCACTTT

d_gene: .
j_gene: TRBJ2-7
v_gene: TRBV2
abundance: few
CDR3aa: CASSEVIRYEQYF
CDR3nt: TGTGCCAGCAGTGAGGTAATCCGCTACGAGCAGTACTTC

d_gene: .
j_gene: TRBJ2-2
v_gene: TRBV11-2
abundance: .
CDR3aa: CASSSYKVGELFF
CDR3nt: TGTGCCAGCAGCTCTTATAAGGTCGGGGAGCTGTTTTTT

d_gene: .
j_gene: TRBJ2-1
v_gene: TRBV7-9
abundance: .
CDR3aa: CASSLDQGAYNEQFF
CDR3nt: TGTGCCAGCAGCTTAGATCAGGGAGCCTACAATGAGCAGTTCTTC

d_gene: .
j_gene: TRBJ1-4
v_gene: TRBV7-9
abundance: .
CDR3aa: CASTTISGNEKLFF
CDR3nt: TGTGCCAGCACCACTATTTCGGGGAATGAAAAACTGTTTTTT

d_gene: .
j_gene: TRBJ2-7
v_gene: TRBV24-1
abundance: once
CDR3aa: CATSDLIGGTYEQYF
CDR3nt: TGTGCCACCAGTGATTTGATTGGAGGGACCTACGAGCAGTACTTC

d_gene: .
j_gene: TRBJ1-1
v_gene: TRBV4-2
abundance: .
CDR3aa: CASSQDRGQEAFF
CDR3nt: TGTGCCAGCAGCCAAGATCGGGGACAAGAAGCTTTCTTT

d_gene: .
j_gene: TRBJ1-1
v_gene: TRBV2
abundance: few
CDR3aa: CASSLYNEAFF
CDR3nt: TGTGCCAGCAGTCTTTACAATGAAGCTTTCTTT

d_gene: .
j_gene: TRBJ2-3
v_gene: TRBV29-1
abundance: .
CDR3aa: CSVNQGSVADTQYF
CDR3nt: TGCAGCGTGAATCAGGGGTCGGTAGCAGATACGCAGTATTTT

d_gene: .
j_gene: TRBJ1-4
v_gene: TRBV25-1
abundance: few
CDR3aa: CASSDRRHSGYTNEKLFF
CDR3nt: TGTGCCAGCAGTGATCGGCGTCACAGCGGATACACCAATGAAAAACTGTTTTTT

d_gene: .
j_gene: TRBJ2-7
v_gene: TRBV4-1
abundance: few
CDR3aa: CASSQEDYYEQYF
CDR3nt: TGCGCCAGCAGCCAAGAAGACTATTACGAGCAGTACTTC